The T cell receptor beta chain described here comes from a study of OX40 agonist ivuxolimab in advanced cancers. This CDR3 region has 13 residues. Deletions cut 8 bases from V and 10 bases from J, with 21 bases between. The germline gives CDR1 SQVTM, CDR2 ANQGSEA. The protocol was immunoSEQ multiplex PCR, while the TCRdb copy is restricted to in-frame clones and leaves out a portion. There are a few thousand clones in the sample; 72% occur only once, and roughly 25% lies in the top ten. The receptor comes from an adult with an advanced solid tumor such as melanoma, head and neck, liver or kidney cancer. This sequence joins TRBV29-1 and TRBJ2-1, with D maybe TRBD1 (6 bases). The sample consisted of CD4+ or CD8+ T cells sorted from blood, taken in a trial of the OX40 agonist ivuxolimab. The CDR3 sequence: CSLLWEQGWEQFF. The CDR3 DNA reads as TGCAGCCTATTGTGGGAACAGGGTTGGGAGCAGTTCTTC.